The rows below give T cell receptor beta chains drawn from one sample of a study of blood T cell repertoires in COVID-19. Some clones are missing from TCRdb's copy, which holds only in-frame ones; the method was immunoSEQ multiplex PCR. The table records approximately 220,000 clones, around 82% of them present only once. Sequences were obtained from PBMCs or T cells enriched from blood (not recorded which). All receptors come from a woman aged 45-59 years who had been exposed to COVID-19. Both conserved end residues are part of each CDR3. Each record gives: V gene, D gene, clone size, J gene, CDR3 DNA, CDR3 protein. D genes are given only for firm matches. Clone size is stated in some rows and not others, as once, few, many or a class when expanded.

>TRBV28|TRBD1|-|TRBJ1-5
TGTGCCAGCGGCCTGACAGGGGGCAATCAGCCCCAGCATTTT
CASGLTGGNQPQHF
>TRBV27|TRBD1|few|TRBJ1-2
TGTGCCAGCAGTTACTCGGGACAGGGGACGAGAGATGGCTACACCTTC
CASSYSGQGTRDGYTF
>TRBV5-6|-|once|TRBJ1-1
TGTGCCAGCAGCAAGAGCCTCATGAACACTGAAGCTTTCTTT
CASSKSLMNTEAFF
>TRBV28|-|-|TRBJ2-7
TGTGCCAGCAGTTACTCTGGACACCCCTACGAGCAGTACTTC
CASSYSGHPYEQYF
>TRBV7-9|TRBD2|once|TRBJ2-3
TGTGCCAGCAGCCCTCTAGGCAGCGGGGGGGCGGTTGATACGCAGTATTTT
CASSPLGSGGAVDTQYF
>TRBV15|-|-|TRBJ1-2
TGTGCCACCAGCGCTGGATGGGGGCCGATTGGCTACACCTTC
CATSAGWGPIGYTF
>TRBV9|TRBD1|-|TRBJ1-2
TGTGCCAGCAGCGTACCCCAGGGGGTGGCTAACTATGGCTACACCTTC
CASSVPQGVANYGYTF
>TRBV5-6|-|-|TRBJ1-5
TGTGCCAGCAGCTTAGGGGTCAGGGGTTCGCCCCAGCATTTT
CASSLGVRGSPQHF
>TRBV20-1|-|-|TRBJ1-2
TGCAGTGCTAGGTCAGGGTATGGCTACACCTTC
CSARSGYGYTF
>TRBV19|-|many|TRBJ2-2
TGTGCCAGTAGAGACTCTCCGGATACCGGGGAGCTGTTTTTT
CASRDSPDTGELFF
>TRBV19|-|-|TRBJ1-1
TGTGCCAGTAGTAAGGCAGGGGTGAGAACTGAAGCTTTCTTT
CASSKAGVRTEAFF
>TRBV4-2|-|-|TRBJ1-2
TGTGCCAGCAGCCAAGATCGGGGGGGGCACTATGGCTACACCTTC
CASSQDRGGHYGYTF
>TRBV29-1|-|-|TRBJ2-5
TGCAGCGTTGAAGATCTACAGCGGGACAGGGAATCTAGCGGGGGAGAGACCCAGTACTTC
CSVEDLQRDRESSGGETQYF
>TRBV27|-|-|TRBJ1-5
TGTGCCAGCAGGTTGGGGGCCAACCAGCCCCAGCATTTT
CASRLGANQPQHF
>TRBV2|TRBD2|-|TRBJ2-5
TGTGCCAGCAACCCCAGCGGGGCCCCCGAGGAGACCCAGTACTTC
CASNPSGAPEETQYF
>TRBV7-9|TRBD1|-|TRBJ2-2
TGTGCCAGCTTGGGGACAGACTCCACCGGGGAGCTGTTTTTT
CASLGTDSTGELFF
>TRBV18|-|-|TRBJ1-1
TGTGCCAGCTCAGTGAACCGATACACGAACACTGAAGCTTTCTTT
CASSVNRYTNTEAFF
>TRBV4-1|-|few|TRBJ2-2
TGCGCCAGCAGCCAAGATATCCAGGGCGGAGAGTCCGGGGAGCTGTTTTTT
CASSQDIQGGESGELFF
>TRBV7-9|-|-|TRBJ1-1
TGTGCCAGCAGCTTGGGGGGGCCTGTTGAAGCTTTCTTT
CASSLGGPVEAFF
>TRBV28|TRBD1|once|TRBJ1-6
TGTGCCAGCAGGCTCGGACAGGGGAACACCTATAATTCACCCCTCCACTTT
CASRLGQGNTYNSPLHF
>TRBV29-1|-|-|TRBJ1-1
TGCAGCGTTGAGCGGGGAGAGGGCACTGAAGCTTTCTTT
CSVERGEGTEAFF
>TRBV5-1|TRBD1|-|TRBJ2-1
TGCGCCAGCAGCTTGGCGGGACAGGGGGCAGTGAATGAGCAGTTCTTC
CASSLAGQGAVNEQFF
>TRBV30|TRBD1|once|TRBJ2-5
TGTGCCTGGGTACGGGACAGTAAAGAGACCCAGTACTTC
CAWVRDSKETQYF
>TRBV5-4|-|-|TRBJ2-5
TGTGCCAGCAGCTGGGCGAGACAAGAGACCCAGTACTTC
CASSWARQETQYF
>TRBV7-9|-|-|TRBJ1-6
TGTGCCAGCAGCTTCGACGGGTCTGGACCCCTCCACTTT
CASSFDGSGPLHF
>TRBV7-8|TRBD1|-|TRBJ1-2
TGTGCCAGCAGCTTAGAAGGGGGAGACAGGGCAAGGGCTAACTATGGCTACACCTTC
CASSLEGGDRARANYGYTF
>TRBV12-3/TRBV12-4|-|-|TRBJ2-3
TGTGCCAGCAGGGCCACAGATACGCAGTATTTT
CASRATDTQYF
>TRBV19|-|-|TRBJ1-3
TGTGCCAGTTCGGACACCCCAAACCTTGGAAACACCATATATTTT
CASSDTPNLGNTIYF
>TRBV7-9|-|-|TRBJ1-1
TGTGCCAGCAGTCAAGACAGAGTGAACACTGAAGCTTTCTTT
CASSQDRVNTEAFF
>TRBV21-1|-|-|TRBJ1-1
TGTGCCAGCAGCAAAGAAGAAATAGCTGGCGAGGCCAAGAAGGCTTTCTTT
CASSKEEIAGEAKKAFF
>TRBV7-2|-|once|TRBJ2-1
TGTGCCAGCAGCTTACTGGGGAGCAGAGCGAATGAGCAGTTCTTC
CASSLLGSRANEQFF
>TRBV29-1|TRBD1|-|TRBJ2-5
TGCAGCTCTCGGACAGGGCCGGAGACCCAGTACTTC
CSSRTGPETQYF
>TRBV18|-|-|TRBJ2-3
TGTGCCAGCTCACCCTCAGGGACAGATACGCAGTATTTT
CASSPSGTDTQYF
>TRBV13|-|-|TRBJ2-2
TGTGCCAGCAGCCTTTACGGGTTCCCCGGGGAGCTGTTTTTT
CASSLYGFPGELFF
>TRBV5-1|-|few|TRBJ1-1
TGCGCCAGCAGCCCGGGACATCTCCTCCCCAACACTGAAGCTTTCTTT
CASSPGHLLPNTEAFF
>TRBV5-1|-|-|TRBJ2-2
TGCGCCAGCAGATCGAACAGGGGCGGGAACGGGGAGCTGTTTTTT
CASRSNRGGNGELFF
>TRBV15|-|-|TRBJ2-7
TGTGCCACCAGCAGAGATCCAGTGGGGGGCGAGCAGTACTTC
CATSRDPVGGEQYF
>TRBV6-2/TRBV6-3|-|-|TRBJ1-5
TGTGCCAGCAGTTACCCGACTGTGGGTCAGCCCCAGCATTTT
CASSYPTVGQPQHF
>TRBV4-2|-|-|TRBJ1-6
TGTGCCAGCAGCCAAGATGGCCAGGCCCTCCACTTT
CASSQDGQALHF
>TRBV12-5|TRBD2|-|TRBJ2-6
TGTGCTCGTGGGGAGGGGACCTCTGGGGGGGCTGGGGCCAACGTCCTGACTTTC
CARGEGTSGGAGANVLTF
>TRBV5-6|-|-|TRBJ1-2
TGTGCCAGCAGCTTATGGAAGGTCTCAGGGAACTATGGCTACACCTTC
CASSLWKVSGNYGYTF
>TRBV24-1|-|-|TRBJ1-2
TGTGCCACCAGTGCCTCCCCGACAGAGAACTATGGCTACACCTTC
CATSASPTENYGYTF
>TRBV6-1|TRBD1|-|TRBJ1-5
TGTGCCAGCAGTGAAGCGGTTTGGACAGGGGCTCAGCCCCAGCATTTT
CASSEAVWTGAQPQHF
>TRBV25-1|-|-|TRBJ1-1
TGTGCCAGCAGTGAAGGCGGTAGACAGTTCTTT
CASSEGGRQFF
>TRBV9|-|-|TRBJ2-1
TGTGCCAGCAGCCCATCCGGGTTTTACAATGAGCAGTTCTTC
CASSPSGFYNEQFF
>TRBV3-1/TRBV3-2|TRBD1|few|TRBJ1-2
TGTGCCAGCAGCCTCCAGACAGGGAGCTATGGCTACACCTTC
CASSLQTGSYGYTF
>TRBV5-1|-|once|TRBJ1-2
TGCGCCAGCAGCTTGGGATGGACAGCCCCTAACTATGGCTACACCTTC
CASSLGWTAPNYGYTF
>TRBV28|-|-|TRBJ1-2
TGTGCCAGCAGCCGATTAGGGGGGGAGGGAGGCTACACCTTC
CASSRLGGEGGYTF
>TRBV24-1|-|few|TRBJ2-1
TGTGCCACCGGGGTGGAGGGATGGAATGAGCAGTTCTTC
CATGVEGWNEQFF
>TRBV19|-|-|TRBJ1-2
TGTGCCAGTGCCTTCGGAAACGGGAGGGGCTACACCTTC
CASAFGNGRGYTF
>TRBV10-2|TRBD1|few|TRBJ1-1
TGCGCCAGCGGAACAGGGGGCACTGAAGCTTTCTTT
CASGTGGTEAFF
>TRBV18|TRBD1|-|TRBJ1-4
TGTGCCAGCTCACCTTATCGGACAGGGCAGACTAATGAAAAACTGTTTTTT
CASSPYRTGQTNEKLFF
>TRBV21-1|-|-|TRBJ1-5
TGTGCCAGCAGCAGTCCGTGGGGGACAGGGCCCCTTGTGGATCAGCCCCAGCATTTT
CASSSPWGTGPLVDQPQHF
>TRBV3-1/TRBV3-2|-|once|TRBJ2-3
TGTGCCAGCAGTCCGACTAGTACAGATACGCAGTATTTT
CASSPTSTDTQYF
>TRBV5-4|TRBD2|-|TRBJ2-1
TGTGCCAGCAGCAACCAGCGGGGGGGCCTTAGGAATGAGCAGTTCTTC
CASSNQRGGLRNEQFF
>TRBV6-4|-|-|TRBJ2-7
TGTGCCATCCACAGGCTCTGGAAAAGGGACGAGCAGTACTTC
CAIHRLWKRDEQYF
>TRBV6-5|-|-|TRBJ2-7
TGTGCCAGCAGTTATACAGCGGGCTCCAACGAGCAGTACTTC
CASSYTAGSNEQYF
>TRBV3-1/TRBV3-2|-|-|TRBJ1-1
TGTGCCAGCAGCCCTGAATCCCGGGGCACTGAAGCTTTCTTT
CASSPESRGTEAFF
>TRBV19|TRBD2|-|TRBJ2-7
TGTGCCAGTAGTATGGCGGGGGGGACCTACGAGCAGTACTTC
CASSMAGGTYEQYF
>TRBV5-5|-|once|TRBJ2-3
TGTGCCAGCAGCCTTAGTGGAGATACGCAGTATTTT
CASSLSGDTQYF